This T cell receptor (beta chain) was obtained from a study of blood T cell repertoires in COVID-19. Across the study: The United States, Italy and Spain were the sources of the acute and convalescent COVID-19 samples.

Assay: immunoSEQ multiplex PCR; the TCRdb copy retains only in-frame clones and omits some. The sample consists of about 250,000 clones, about 84% of them appearing once. Germline-derived CDR1 and CDR2 are SGHVS and FQNEAQ. The germline V and J ends were trimmed by 1 base and 6 bases, with 16 bases remaining between them. The CDR3 covers 16 residues. This chain uses TRBV7-8 with TRBJ1-5; D call uncertain. The TCR was taken from an elderly woman with COVID-19, enrolled during active disease. Input material: peripheral blood. The CDR3 DNA sequence: TGTGCCAGCAGCTTAGGAGGTGACCCTATGGCTCAGCCCCAGCATTTT. Its protein product is CASSLGGDPMAQPQHF.